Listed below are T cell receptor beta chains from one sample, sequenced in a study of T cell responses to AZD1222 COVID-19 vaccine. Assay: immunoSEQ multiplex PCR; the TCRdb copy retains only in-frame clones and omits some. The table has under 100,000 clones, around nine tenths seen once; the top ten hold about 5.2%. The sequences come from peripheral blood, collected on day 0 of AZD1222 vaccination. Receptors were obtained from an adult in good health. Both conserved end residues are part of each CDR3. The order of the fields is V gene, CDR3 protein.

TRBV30	CACFHRGGEKLFF
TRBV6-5	CASRDTAAREQYF
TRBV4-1	CASSQDSRNEQFF
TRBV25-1	CASSAGPHGYTF
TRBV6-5	CASTLLGPGKTEAFF
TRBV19	CASRTTGSNSPLHF
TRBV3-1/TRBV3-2	CASSQDAGFGQPQHF
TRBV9	CASSVGLAGLDTQYF
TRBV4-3	CASSPGQGYNEQFF
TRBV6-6	CASSYVISSGNSPLHF
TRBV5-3	CARSPTPKPRSYEQYF
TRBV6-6	CASSPEDRLNTEAFF
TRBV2	CASSEAETQYF
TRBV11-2	CASSLVVGTGWADTQYF
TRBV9	CASSPTDRVISYEQYF
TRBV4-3	CASSLEGLGGELFF
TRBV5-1	CASSIGGADNSPLHF
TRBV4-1	CASTKGSGVGEQFF
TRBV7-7	CASSPDRVSYEQYF
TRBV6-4	CASRRLASSYEQYF
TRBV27	CASSRTITDTVYGYTF
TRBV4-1	CASSQEGTVGNTIYF
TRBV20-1	CSASPGYEQYF
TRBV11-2	CASSLGAGMNYEQYF
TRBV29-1	CSVAGGDRNQPQHF
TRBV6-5	CASSAGSSYEQYF
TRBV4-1	CASSPLAGGLYEQYF
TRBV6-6	CASSTPRYYTF
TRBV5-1	CASSLGDLSGNTIYF
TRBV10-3	CATGTSGGASNEQFF
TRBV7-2	CASSLFQFEAFF
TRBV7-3	CASSSGPNSPLHF
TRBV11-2	CASSLVSGGPYEQYF
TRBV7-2	CASSPNPTGGAKTQYF
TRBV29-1	CSCLNSPLHF
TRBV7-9	CASSFNRGHLDEQFF
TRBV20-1	CSASYKPRDTEAFF
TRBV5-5	CASSSYGQTVRDTGELFF
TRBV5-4	CASEGGGGRTRNTEAFF
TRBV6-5	CASSRRDVGTEAFF
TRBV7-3	CASSLGPRGIYEQYF
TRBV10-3	CAISLGLAEETQYF
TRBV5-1	CASSLSQNTEAFF
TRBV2	CASSAWDRSGSIQYF
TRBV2	CASRGDRDQPQHF
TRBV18	CASSPGVNTEAFF
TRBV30	CAWSVFVGGDEAFF
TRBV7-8	CASSLMSVHTDTQYF
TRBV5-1	CASSSLIGLQYF
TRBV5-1	CASSPGGAPLYEQYF
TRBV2	CASSGVLAANTGELFF
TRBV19	CATSGRTDTQYF
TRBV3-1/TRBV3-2	CASSQEVGRDTPAYEQYF
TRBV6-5	CASSLLFSNQPQHF
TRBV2	CASGSSGGPGQETQYF
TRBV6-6	CASSRRQGRVGTEAFF
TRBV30	CAWSTVAGGPTGANVLTF
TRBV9	CASSVSQRAGGNSPLHF
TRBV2	CASSTGGPIGYTF